Following are 18 T cell receptor beta chains from one sample sequenced in a study of blood T cell repertoires in COVID-19. Assay: immunoSEQ multiplex PCR; the TCRdb copy retains only in-frame clones and omits some. The sample has tens of thousands of clones; approximately 88% are singletons. Specimen: peripheral blood. The receptors here all came from a woman aged 40 to 50 with acute or convalescent COVID-19.

This clone was observed a few times. The CDR3 sequence: CASSVVDIGSGANVLTF. The CDR3 DNA is TGTGCCAGCAGCGTAGTAGACATTGGCTCTGGGGCCAACGTCCTGACTTTC. This sequence joins TRBV9 and TRBJ2-6; D is unresolved. The V and J ends lost 0 bases and 0 bases respectively, with 10 bases between them. This CDR3 has 17 amino acids. The germline CDR1 and CDR2 sequences are SGDLS and YYNGEE.

The chain recombines TRBV27 with TRBJ2-1, with D maybe TRBD1 (6 bases). Trimming removed 5 bases at V and 0 bases at J, with 8 bases between. This CDR3 comprises 14 residues. Germline CDR1 and CDR2: MNHEY and SMNVEV (reference sequence). CDR3 sequence: CASSRTVSYNEQFF. As DNA, the CDR3 is TGTGCCAGCAGTCGGACAGTCTCCTACAATGAGCAGTTCTTC.

The chain couples TRBV28 to TRBJ2-7, with TRBD1 matching over 10 bases. With V trimmed by 4 bases and J by 3 bases, 15 bases remained unmatched. CDR3 length: 18 residues. CDR1 and CDR2 (germline): MDHEN, SYDVKM. In DNA form, the CDR3 reads TGTGCCAGCAGTTCCGACACTCTGGGGGGGGACAGGGGCTACGAGCAGTACTTC. Residues: CASSSDTLGGDRGYEQYF.

The V and J genes are TRBV9 and TRBJ2-1; 10 bases are shared with TRBD1. CDR1 and CDR2 (germline): SGDLS, YYNGEE. J lost 7 bases, V lost 0 bases, and 1 base had no gene match. The CDR3 totals 14 residues. CDR3 DNA: TGTGCCAGCAGCGTAGGGACAGGGGGAAATGAGCAGTTCTTC. This encodes CASSVGTGGNEQFF.

The chain recombines TRBV7-2 with TRBJ2-7, with 7 bases identical to TRBD2. The CDR3 is 14 amino acids. J was trimmed by 3 bases and V by 0 bases; bases with no gene match: 2. CDR1 is SGHTA, CDR2 FQGNSA, per germline. DNA of the CDR3: TGTGCCAGCAGCTTAGCGGGGGGGAACTACGAGCAGTACTTC. Translated: CASSLAGGNYEQYF.

This clone was detected only once. The V call is TRBV10-3, the J call TRBJ1-5; 7 bases match TRBD1. With V trimmed by 6 bases and J by 2 bases, 1 base remained unmatched. Germline CDR1 ENHRY, CDR2 SYGVKD. The CDR3 length is 13 residues. The CDR3 is CAISQGGNQPQHF. The DNA of the CDR3 is TGTGCCATCAGCCAGGGGGGCAATCAGCCCCAGCATTTT.

This clone was detected only once. J is TRBJ1-1 and V is TRBV3-1 (or the pseudogene TRBV3-2); no firm D call. Trimming took 1 base from V and 1 from J, leaving 19 bases between them. Germline CDR1 and CDR2: LGHDT and YNNKEL (reference sequence). This CDR3 contains 18 residues. The CDR3 loop reads CASSQGWVGRKKNTEAFF. The CDR3 nucleotides read TGTGCCAGCAGCCAAGGGTGGGTAGGGAGGAAGAAGAACACTGAAGCTTTCTTT.

The chain joins TRBV30 to TRBJ1-5, with unresolved D. CDR1 GTSNPN and CDR2 SVGIG come from the germline V gene (reference sequence). This CDR3 region has 14 residues. The V and J ends lost 1 base and 0 bases respectively, with 7 bases between them. CDR3 in amino acids: CAWSGAVSNQPQHF. The CDR3 DNA reads as TGTGCCTGGAGTGGGGCAGTTAGCAATCAGCCCCAGCATTTT.

V and J are TRBV7-9 and TRBJ1-2; 9 nucleotides align to TRBD1. CDR3 size: 17 residues. The germline gives CDR1 SEHNR, CDR2 FQNEAQ (reference sequence). Trimming took 1 base from V and 8 from J; bases not matched to a gene: 14. The CDR3 loop reads CASSLDGGQGVLEGYTF. The CDR3 DNA sequence: TGTGCCAGCAGCTTAGATGGGGGACAGGGTGTCCTCGAGGGCTACACCTTC.

For the CDR3, the DNA is TGTGCCAGCTCACCTCGGGGGTCCCCGTCCGATGAGCAGTTCTTC. The encoded protein is CASSPRGSPSDEQFF. This chain links TRBV18 with TRBJ2-1, with D perhaps matching TRBD2 (6 bases). V was shortened by 3 bases and J by 8 bases, with 17 bases between the two germline ends. The CDR3 loop spans 15 amino acids. In germline, CDR1 is KGHSH, CDR2 LQKENI.

The rearrangement links TRBV6-5 to TRBJ1-2; unclear D gene. This CDR3 is built from 13 residues. Germline values: CDR1 MNHEY, CDR2 SVGAGI. V lost 3 bases to trimming and J lost 6 bases, with 11 bases between them. Here the CDR3 reads CASSYLVGHGYTF. In DNA form, the CDR3 reads TGTGCCAGCAGTTATCTTGTGGGCCATGGCTACACCTTC.

This rearrangement joins TRBV28 to TRBJ1-3, with D perhaps TRBD1 (5 bases). V lost 3 bases and J lost 6, with 9 bases in between. Per germline, CDR1 MDHEN and CDR2 SYDVKM. This CDR3 has 13 residues. CDR3 sequence reads: CASSFEGENTIYF. The CDR3 nucleotides are TGTGCCAGCAGTTTCGAAGGGGAAAACACCATATATTTT.

The chain combines TRBV6-1 with TRBJ1-6, with 7 bases identical to TRBD1. The CDR3 spans 15 residues. With 6 bases clipped from V and 5 bases from J, the junction kept 7 bases outside the gene matches. In germline, CDR1 is MNHNS, CDR2 SASEGT. This CDR3 is CASRLTGTDNSPLHF. CDR3 bases: TGTGCCAGCAGGCTAACCGGGACAGATAATTCACCCCTCCACTTT.

This clone appeared a single time. The CDR3 here is CASTSGRETQYF. The CDR3 nucleotides read TGTGCCAGCACATCGGGGAGGGAGACCCAGTACTTC. The gene calls are TRBV28 and TRBJ2-5; D might be TRBD2 (6 bases). The germline CDR1 and CDR2 sequences are MDHEN and SYDVKM. The V and J ends lost 7 bases and 5 bases respectively, with 11 bases between them. This CDR3 is 12 amino acids long.

The V call is TRBV19, the J call TRBJ2-7; 9 bases fit TRBD1. The trim removed 4 bases at V and 7 bases at J, leaving 11 bases unmatched. The CDR3 is made up of 15 amino acids. Looked up from germline, CDR1 is LNHDA and CDR2 is SQIVND (reference sequence). For the CDR3, the DNA is TGTGCCAGTAGTAAGTCCGGGACAGGGTATTCTGAGCAGTACTTC. It translates to CASSKSGTGYSEQYF. Using reference TRBV19 and TRBJ2-7 for the parts outside the CDR3, the full variable domain is DGGITQSPKYLFRKEGQNVTLSCEQNLNHDAMYWYRQDPGQGLRLIYYSQIVNDFQKGDIAEGYSVSREKKESFPLTVTSAQKNPTAFYLCASSKSGTGYSEQYFGPGTRLTVT.

This sequence joins TRBV30 and TRBJ2-3, with 10 bases fitting TRBD2. V was pared by 1 base and J by 2 bases, with 3 bases of the junction left unmatched. In germline, CDR1 is GTSNPN, CDR2 SVGIG (reference sequence). The CDR3 totals 15 residues. The CDR3 region is CAWSGLAGDTDTQYF. The CDR3 region has the DNA TGTGCCTGGAGTGGCCTAGCGGGGGACACAGATACGCAGTATTTT.

The chain uses TRBV19 and TRBJ1-5, with D perhaps TRBD1 (5 bases). V dropped 6 bases and J dropped 3 bases, with 12 bases sitting between them. CDR1 LNHDA and CDR2 SQIVND come from the germline V gene (reference sequence). The CDR3 length is 14 residues. CDR3 nucleotides: TGTGCCAGTAGGAGAAGGGGTGACAATCAGCCCCAGCATTTT. This codes for CASRRRGDNQPQHF. The variable domain in full, with the rest retrieved from reference TRBV19 and TRBJ1-5, is DGGITQSPKYLFRKEGQNVTLSCEQNLNHDAMYWYRQDPGQGLRLIYYSQIVNDFQKGDIAEGYSVSREKKESFPLTVTSAQKNPTAFYLCASRRRGDNQPQHFGDGTRLSIL.

This clone appeared a few times. The chain joins TRBV27 to TRBJ2-7; D possibly corresponds to TRBD2 (7 bases). Germline V gene sequence: CDR1 MNHEY, CDR2 SMNVEV (reference sequence). This CDR3 spans 13 amino acids. With 9 bases removed from V and 4 bases from J, the gap between germline ends came to 16 bases. In DNA, the CDR3 is TGTGCCAGTTGGGGGGGGGCTAATTACGAGCAGTACTTC. Translation: CASWGGANYEQYF.